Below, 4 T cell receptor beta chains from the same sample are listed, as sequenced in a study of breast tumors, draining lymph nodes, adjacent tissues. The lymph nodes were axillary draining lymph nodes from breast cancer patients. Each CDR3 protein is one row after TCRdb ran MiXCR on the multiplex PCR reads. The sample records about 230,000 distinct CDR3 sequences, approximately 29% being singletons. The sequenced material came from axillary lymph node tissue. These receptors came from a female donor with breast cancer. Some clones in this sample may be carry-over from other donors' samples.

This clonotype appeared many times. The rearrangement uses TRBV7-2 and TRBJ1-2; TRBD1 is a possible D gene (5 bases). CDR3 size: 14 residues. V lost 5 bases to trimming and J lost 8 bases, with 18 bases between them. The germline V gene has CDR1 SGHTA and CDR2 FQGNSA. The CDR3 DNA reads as TGTGCCAGCAGCGCCAGGGCGGGGGAGGGGGGCTACACCTTC. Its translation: CASSARAGEGGYTF.

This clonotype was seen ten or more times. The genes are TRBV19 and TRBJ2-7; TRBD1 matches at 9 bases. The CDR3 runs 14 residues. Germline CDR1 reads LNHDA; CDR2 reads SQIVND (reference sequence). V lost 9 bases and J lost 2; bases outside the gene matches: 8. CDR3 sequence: CASQPGTGPYEQYF. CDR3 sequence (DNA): TGTGCCAGCCAACCCGGGACAGGGCCCTACGAGCAGTACTTC.

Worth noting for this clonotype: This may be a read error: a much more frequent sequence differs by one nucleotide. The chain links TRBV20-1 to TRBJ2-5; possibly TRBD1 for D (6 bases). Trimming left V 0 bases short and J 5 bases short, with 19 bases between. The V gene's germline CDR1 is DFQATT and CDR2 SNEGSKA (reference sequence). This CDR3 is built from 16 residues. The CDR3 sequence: CSAREPTGRTGETQYF. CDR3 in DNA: TGCAGTGCTAGAGAACCGACAGGTCGAACTGGGGAGACCCAGTACTTC.

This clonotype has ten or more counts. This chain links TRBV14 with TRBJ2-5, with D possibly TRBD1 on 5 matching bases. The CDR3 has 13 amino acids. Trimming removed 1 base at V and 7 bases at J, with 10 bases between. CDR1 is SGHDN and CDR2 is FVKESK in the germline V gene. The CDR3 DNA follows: TGTGCCAGCAGCCAAGGGGGCGCCGGGACCCAGTACTTC. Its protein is CASSQGGAGTQYF. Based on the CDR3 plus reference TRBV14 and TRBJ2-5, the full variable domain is EAGVTQFPSHSVIEKGQTVTLRCDPISGHDNLYWYRRVMGKEIKFLLHFVKESKQDESGMPNNRFLAERTGGTYSTLKVQPAELEDSGVYFCASSQGGAGTQYFGPGTRLLVL.